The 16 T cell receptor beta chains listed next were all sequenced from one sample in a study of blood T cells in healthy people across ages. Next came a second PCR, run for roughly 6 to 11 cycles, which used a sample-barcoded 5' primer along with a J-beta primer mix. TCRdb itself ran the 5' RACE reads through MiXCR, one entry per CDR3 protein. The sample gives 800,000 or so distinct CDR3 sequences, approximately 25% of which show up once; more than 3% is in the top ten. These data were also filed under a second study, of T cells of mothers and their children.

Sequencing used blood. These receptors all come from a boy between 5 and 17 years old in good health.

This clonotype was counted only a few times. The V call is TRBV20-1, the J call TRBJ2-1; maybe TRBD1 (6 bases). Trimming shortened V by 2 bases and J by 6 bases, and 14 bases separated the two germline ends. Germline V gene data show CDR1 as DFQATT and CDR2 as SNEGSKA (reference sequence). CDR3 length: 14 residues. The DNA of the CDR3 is TGCAGTGCTAGAAGGGACATCGCCCTCAATGAGCAGTTCTTC. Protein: CSARRDIALNEQFF.

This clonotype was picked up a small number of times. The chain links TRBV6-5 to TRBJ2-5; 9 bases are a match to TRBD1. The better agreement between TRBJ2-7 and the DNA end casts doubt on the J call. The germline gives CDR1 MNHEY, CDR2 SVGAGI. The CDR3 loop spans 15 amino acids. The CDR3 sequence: CASSPTGTGSYEQYF. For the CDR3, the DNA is TGTGCCAGCAGTCCCACCGGGACAGGGTCATACGAGCAGTACTTC.

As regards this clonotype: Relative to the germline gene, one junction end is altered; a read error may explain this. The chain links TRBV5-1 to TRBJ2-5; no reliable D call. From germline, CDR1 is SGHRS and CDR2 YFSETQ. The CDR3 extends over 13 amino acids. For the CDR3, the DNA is TGCGTCAGCAGCTTCGCGCAGTCGGAGACCCAGTACTTC. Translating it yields CVSSFAQSETQYF.

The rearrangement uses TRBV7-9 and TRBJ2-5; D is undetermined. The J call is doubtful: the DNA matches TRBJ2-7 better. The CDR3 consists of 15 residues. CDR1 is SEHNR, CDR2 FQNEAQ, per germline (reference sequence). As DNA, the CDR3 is TGTGCCAGCAGCCGTCTCGGGCAAACCTCCTACGAGCAGTACTTC. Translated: CASSRLGQTSYEQYF.

CDR3 in amino acids: CATRTQLEAAEQFF. The DNA for the CDR3 is TGTGCCACTCGGACCCAGCTTGAGGCGGCTGAGCAGTTCTTC. V usage is TRBV15 and J usage is TRBJ2-1, with no clear D. The CDR3 runs to 14 residues. The germline V gene has CDR1 LNHNV and CDR2 YYDKDF (reference sequence). The V end lost 9 bases, the J end lost 9 bases, and 21 bases lay between the germline ends.

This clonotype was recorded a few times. The CDR3 spells CSVDGPRGEQYF. Here the CDR3 DNA reads TGCAGCGTTGACGGCCCGAGGGGCGAGCAGTACTTC. This chain connects TRBV29-1 to TRBJ2-7; D possibly uses TRBD1 or TRBD2 (5 bases each). V was clipped by 3 bases and J by 6 bases, with 12 bases between them. The CDR3 loop spans 12 amino acids. Germline values: CDR1 SQVTM, CDR2 ANQGSEA.

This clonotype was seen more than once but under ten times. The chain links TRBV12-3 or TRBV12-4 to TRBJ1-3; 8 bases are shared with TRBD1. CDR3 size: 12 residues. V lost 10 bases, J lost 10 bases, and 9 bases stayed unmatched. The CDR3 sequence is CATKQGATTIYF. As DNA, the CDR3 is TGTGCCACAAAGCAGGGGGCGACAACCATATATTTT.

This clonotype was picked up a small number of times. The CDR3 sequence is CASSQERPGNSPLHF. In nucleotides, the CDR3 is TGCGCCAGCAGCCAAGAACGGCCCGGTAATTCACCCCTCCACTTT. The V call is TRBV4-3, the J call TRBJ1-6; no definite D call. Trimming left V 0 bases short and J 6 bases short, with 9 bases between. The CDR3 totals 15 residues. The V gene's germline CDR1 is LGHNA and CDR2 YSLEER.

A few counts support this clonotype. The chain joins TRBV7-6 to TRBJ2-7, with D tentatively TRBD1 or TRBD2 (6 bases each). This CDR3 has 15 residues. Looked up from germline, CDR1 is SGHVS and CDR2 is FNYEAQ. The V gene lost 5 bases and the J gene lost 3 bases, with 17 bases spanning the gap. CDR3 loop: CASSEGGASYYEQYF. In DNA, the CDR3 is TGTGCCAGCAGCGAGGGGGGCGCTTCCTACTACGAGCAGTACTTC.

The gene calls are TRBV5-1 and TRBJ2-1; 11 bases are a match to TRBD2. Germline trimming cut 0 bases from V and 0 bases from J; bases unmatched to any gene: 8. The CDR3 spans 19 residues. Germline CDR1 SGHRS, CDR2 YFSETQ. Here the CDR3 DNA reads TGCGCCAGCAGCTTGGGGGGTAGCGGGAGGGCCGGCTCCTACAATGAGCAGTTCTTC. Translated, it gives CASSLGGSGRAGSYNEQFF.

CDR3 loop: CAIKRTGSTDTQYF. In nucleotides, the CDR3 is TGTGCCATCAAAAGGACAGGGAGCACAGATACGCAGTATTTT. This chain connects TRBV10-3 to TRBJ2-3; 8 positions match TRBD1. After removal of 7 bases from V and 0 bases from J, the junction contained 3 bases not matched to a gene. Germline assignment: CDR1 ENHRY and CDR2 SYGVKD. The CDR3 runs 14 residues.

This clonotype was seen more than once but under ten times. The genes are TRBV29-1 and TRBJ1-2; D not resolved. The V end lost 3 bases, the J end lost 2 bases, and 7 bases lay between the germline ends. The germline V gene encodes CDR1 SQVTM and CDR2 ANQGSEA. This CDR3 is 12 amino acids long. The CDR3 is CSVEGPNYGYTF. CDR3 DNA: TGCAGCGTTGAGGGTCCCAACTATGGCTACACCTTC.

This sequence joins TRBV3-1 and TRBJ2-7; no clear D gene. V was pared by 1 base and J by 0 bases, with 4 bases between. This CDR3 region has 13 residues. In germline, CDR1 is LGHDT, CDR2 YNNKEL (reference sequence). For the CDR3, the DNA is TGTGCCAGCAGCCAAGTCTCCTCCTACGAGCAGTACTTC. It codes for CASSQVSSYEQYF.

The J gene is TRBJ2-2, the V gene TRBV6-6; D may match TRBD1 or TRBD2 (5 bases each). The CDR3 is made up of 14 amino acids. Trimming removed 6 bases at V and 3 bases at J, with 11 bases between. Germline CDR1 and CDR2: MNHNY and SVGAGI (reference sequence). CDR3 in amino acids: CASRGETDTGELFF. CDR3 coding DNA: TGTGCCAGCAGGGGGGAGACAGACACCGGGGAGCTGTTTTTT.

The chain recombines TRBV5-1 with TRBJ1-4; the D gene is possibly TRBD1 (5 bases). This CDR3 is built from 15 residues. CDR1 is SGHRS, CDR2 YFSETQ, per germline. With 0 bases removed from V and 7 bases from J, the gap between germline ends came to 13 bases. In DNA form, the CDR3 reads TGCGCCAGCAGCTTGGGTGGGGCTCTTGCTGAAAAACTGTTTTTT. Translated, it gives CASSLGGALAEKLFF.

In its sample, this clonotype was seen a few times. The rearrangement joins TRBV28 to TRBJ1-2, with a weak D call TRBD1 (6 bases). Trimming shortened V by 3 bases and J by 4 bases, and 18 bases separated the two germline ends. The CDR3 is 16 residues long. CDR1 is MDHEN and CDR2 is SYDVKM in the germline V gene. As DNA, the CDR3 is TGTGCCAGCAGTTTTTATTCGGGGGCCTGGGGCTATGGCTACACCTTC. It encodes CASSFYSGAWGYGYTF.